What follows are 5 T cell receptor beta chains derived from one specimen sequenced in a study of OX40 agonist ivuxolimab in advanced cancers. TCRdb keeps only in-frame clones here, not all; method: immunoSEQ multiplex PCR. The sample has around 68,000 clones; around 90% are singletons. The starting material was CD4+ or CD8+ T cells sorted from blood, obtained in a trial of the OX40 agonist ivuxolimab. These receptors came from an adult with an advanced solid tumor such as melanoma, head and neck, liver or kidney cancer.

J is TRBJ2-5 and V is TRBV9; D perhaps matches TRBD1 (6 bases). The length of the CDR3 is 15 residues. Trimming removed 4 bases from V and 0 bases from J, with 13 bases in between. The germline V gene encodes CDR1 SGDLS and CDR2 YYNGEE. For the CDR3, the DNA is TGTGCCAGCAGCAGGCGCCGGGACAACCAAGAGACCCAGTACTTC. As protein: CASSRRRDNQETQYF.

The V and J genes are TRBV9 and TRBJ1-1; D call uncertain. Germline V gene lookup returns CDR1 SGDLS and CDR2 YYNGEE. The CDR3 is 15 amino acids. Trimming removed 3 bases from V and 0 bases from J, with 12 bases in between. CDR3 region: CASSERLEMNTEAFF. DNA for the CDR3: TGTGCCAGCAGCGAAAGGCTGGAAATGAACACTGAAGCTTTCTTT. Full variable domain (remainder filled in from reference TRBV9 and TRBJ1-1): DSGVTQTPKHLITATGQRVTLRCSPRSGDLSVYWYQQSLDQGLQFLIQYYNGEERAKGNILERFSAQQFPDLHSELNLSSLELGDSALYFCASSERLEMNTEAFFGQGTRLTVV.

V usage is TRBV28 and J usage is TRBJ2-7, with D maybe TRBD2 (5 bases). Per germline, CDR1 MDHEN and CDR2 SYDVKM. V was trimmed by 5 bases and J by 0 bases, leaving 11 bases between them. CDR3 length: 14 residues. CDR3 nucleotide sequence: TGTGCCAGCAGTCGGACGGCGGGCTCCTACGAGCAGTACTTC. Translation gives CASSRTAGSYEQYF. Full variable domain (missing parts from reference TRBV28 and TRBJ2-7): DVKVTQSSRYLVKRTGEKVFLECVQDMDHENMFWYRQDPGLGLRLIYFSYDVKMKEKGDIPEGYSVSREKKERFSLILESASTNQTSMYLCASSRTAGSYEQYFGPGTRLTVT.

The rearrangement uses TRBV19 and TRBJ1-5; weak D call: TRBD1 (5 bases). V lost 2 bases, J lost 4 bases, and 9 bases lay in between. The V gene's germline CDR1 is LNHDA and CDR2 SQIVND (reference sequence). CDR3 length: 14 amino acids. The CDR3: CASSIRTPNQPQHF. As DNA, the CDR3 is TGTGCCAGTAGTATAAGGACACCGAATCAGCCCCAGCATTTT.

CDR3 bases: TGTGCCAGCAGCTCACAGGGACGGGGGACTGAAGCTTTCTTT. Translating gives CASSSQGRGTEAFF. The chain links TRBV7-9 to TRBJ1-1; weak D call: TRBD1 (6 bases). Trimming cost V 4 bases and J 5 bases, with 14 bases left between them. The germline V gene encodes CDR1 SEHNR and CDR2 FQNEAQ (reference sequence). The CDR3 has 14 amino acids.